These T cell receptor beta chains were read from a single sample in a study of beta chain features in type 1 diabetes. The method was immunoSEQ multiplex PCR; TCRdb's version includes in-frame clones alone and lacks a portion of them. The sample lists some 150,000 clones, 10% occurring once. The sample comprised naive CD4+ T cells from blood. The receptors shown here come from a man aged 18 to 30 in good health. The CDR3 runs from the conserved cysteine through the conserved F or W. A D gene is named only where the DNA matches it firmly. The size entry is marked missing in some rows and otherwise reads once, few, many or a size class.

d_call,clone_size,v_call,j_call,cdr3_aa,cdr3_nt
NA,NA,TRBV19,TRBJ1-5,CASSDSSNRPQHF,TGTGCCAGTAGTGACAGTAGCAATCGGCCCCAGCATTTT
TRBD2,NA,TRBV27,TRBJ2-1,CASSLASGYNEQFF,TGTGCCAGCAGTTTGGCTAGCGGGTACAATGAGCAGTTCTTC
TRBD1,NA,TRBV7-9,TRBJ2-7,CASSLPTGGYEQYF,TGTGCCAGCAGCCTGCCCACAGGGGGCTACGAGCAGTACTTC
NA,many,TRBV7-9,TRBJ1-2,CASSLASGQNGYTF,TGTGCCAGCAGCTTAGCCTCGGGACAAAATGGCTACACCTTC
NA,NA,TRBV27,TRBJ1-2,CASSLSAGVDYGYTF,TGTGCCAGCAGTTTATCAGCAGGGGTTGACTATGGCTACACCTTC
NA,NA,TRBV5-4,TRBJ1-6,CASSAGYNSPLHF,TGTGCCAGCAGCGCGGGCTATAATTCACCCCTCCACTTT
NA,few,TRBV7-3,TRBJ2-2,CASSLSRAGELFF,TGTGCCAGCAGCTTAAGCAGGGCCGGGGAGCTGTTTTTT
NA,few,TRBV5-4,TRBJ2-7,CASSHDRFGYEQYF,TGTGCCAGCAGCCATGACAGGTTTGGCTACGAGCAGTACTTC
NA,NA,TRBV11-2,TRBJ1-2,CASKTSQVGYTF,TGTGCCAGCAAGACGTCACAGGTTGGCTACACCTTC
NA,few,TRBV30,TRBJ2-7,CAWSGGAGTYYEQYF,TGTGCCTGGAGTGGAGGGGCGGGGACGTACTACGAGCAGTACTTC